A selection of T cell receptor beta chains follows, all from one sample in a study of human versus mouse CDR3 diversity and MHC coevolution. Profiled with immunoSEQ multiplex PCR; TCRdb holds only in-frame clones, not every one. The table has around 59,000 clones, roughly 93% seen once; the top ten hold under 20%. The sequenced material came from naive CD4+ T cells from blood. Receptors were obtained from a person between 55 and 69 years old in good health. Both conserved end residues are part of each CDR3. A D gene is named only where the DNA matches it firmly. Rows give clone size only sometimes, using once, few, many, or a class for an expanded clone.

abundance: few; v_gene: TRBV25-1; d_gene: .; j_gene: TRBJ2-5; CDR3aa: CASSGQGLIETQYF; CDR3nt: TGTGCCAGCAGTGGCCAGGGCCTTATAGAGACCCAGTACTTC
abundance: .; v_gene: TRBV30; d_gene: TRBD1; j_gene: TRBJ1-2; CDR3aa: CAGRDRGTYGYTF; CDR3nt: TGTGCCGGCCGGGACAGGGGAACCTATGGCTACACCTTC
abundance: .; v_gene: TRBV19; d_gene: .; j_gene: TRBJ2-2; CDR3aa: CASISTFLNTGELFF; CDR3nt: TGTGCCAGTATCTCGACTTTCCTGAACACCGGGGAGCTGTTTTTT
abundance: .; v_gene: TRBV11-3; d_gene: .; j_gene: TRBJ2-7; CDR3aa: CATAGRASSYEQYF; CDR3nt: TGTGCCACAGCGGGCCGGGCTAGCTCCTACGAGCAGTACTTC
abundance: .; v_gene: TRBV6-1; d_gene: .; j_gene: TRBJ1-5; CDR3aa: CASGRDQPQHF; CDR3nt: TGTGCCAGCGGGCGAGATCAGCCCCAGCATTTT
abundance: .; v_gene: TRBV2; d_gene: .; j_gene: TRBJ2-3; CDR3aa: CASSGDSSTDTQYF; CDR3nt: TGTGCCAGCAGTGGGGACTCCAGCACAGATACGCAGTATTTT
abundance: .; v_gene: TRBV27; d_gene: TRBD2; j_gene: TRBJ2-1; CDR3aa: CASSSSGRYNEQFF; CDR3nt: TGTGCCAGCAGCTCTAGCGGGAGGTACAATGAGCAGTTCTTC
abundance: .; v_gene: TRBV19; d_gene: TRBD2; j_gene: TRBJ2-3; CDR3aa: CATKTSGRTDTQYF; CDR3nt: TGTGCCACTAAGACTAGCGGGAGGACAGATACGCAGTATTTT
abundance: .; v_gene: TRBV13; d_gene: TRBD1; j_gene: TRBJ2-1; CDR3aa: CASSLDRTYNEQFF; CDR3nt: TGTGCCAGCAGCTTGGACAGGACCTACAATGAGCAGTTCTTC
abundance: .; v_gene: TRBV9; d_gene: .; j_gene: TRBJ1-5; CDR3aa: CASSAGRGDYSQPQHF; CDR3nt: TGTGCCAGCAGCGCGGGGAGGGGGGACTATAGTCAGCCCCAGCATTTT
abundance: .; v_gene: TRBV6-6; d_gene: TRBD1; j_gene: TRBJ2-3; CDR3aa: CASSYRATGADTQYF; CDR3nt: TGTGCCAGCAGTTATCGGGCAACAGGGGCAGATACGCAGTATTTT
abundance: .; v_gene: TRBV2; d_gene: TRBD1; j_gene: TRBJ2-7; CDR3aa: CASSVDRDAYEQYF; CDR3nt: TGTGCCAGCAGTGTTGACAGGGACGCCTACGAGCAGTACTTC
abundance: .; v_gene: TRBV9; d_gene: TRBD2; j_gene: TRBJ2-3; CDR3aa: CASSSGGETVTDTQYF; CDR3nt: TGTGCCAGCAGCTCGGGGGGGGAAACTGTCACAGATACGCAGTATTTT
abundance: .; v_gene: TRBV2; d_gene: TRBD1; j_gene: TRBJ1-2; CDR3aa: CASSALGQGAGGYTF; CDR3nt: TGTGCCAGCAGTGCACTTGGACAGGGGGCTGGTGGCTACACCTTC
abundance: .; v_gene: TRBV2; d_gene: TRBD2; j_gene: TRBJ2-3; CDR3aa: CASTELAGETDTQYF; CDR3nt: TGTGCGAGCACCGAACTAGCGGGAGAAACAGATACGCAGTATTTT
abundance: .; v_gene: TRBV6-1; d_gene: .; j_gene: TRBJ1-1; CDR3aa: CASSEMGQNTEAFF; CDR3nt: TGTGCCAGCAGTGAAATGGGACAGAACACTGAAGCTTTCTTT
abundance: once; v_gene: TRBV19; d_gene: .; j_gene: TRBJ2-2; CDR3aa: CASVPAASNTGELFF; CDR3nt: TGTGCCAGCGTTCCGGCGGCCAGCAACACCGGGGAGCTGTTTTTT
abundance: .; v_gene: TRBV6-5; d_gene: .; j_gene: TRBJ1-5; CDR3aa: CASSYSEGGNQPQHF; CDR3nt: TGTGCCAGCAGTTACTCGGAGGGAGGGAATCAGCCCCAGCATTTT
abundance: .; v_gene: TRBV5-4; d_gene: .; j_gene: TRBJ2-1; CDR3aa: CASSSKRASYNEQFF; CDR3nt: TGTGCCAGCAGCTCAAAGCGGGCCTCCTACAATGAGCAGTTCTTC
abundance: .; v_gene: TRBV19; d_gene: TRBD1; j_gene: TRBJ2-7; CDR3aa: CASSRGTGPYEQYF; CDR3nt: TGTGCCAGTAGTAGGGGGACAGGACCCTACGAGCAGTACTTC
abundance: .; v_gene: TRBV7-2; d_gene: .; j_gene: TRBJ2-5; CDR3aa: CASSPSSLRQETQYF; CDR3nt: TGTGCCAGCAGCCCCTCTTCCCTCCGGCAAGAGACCCAGTACTTC
abundance: .; v_gene: TRBV19; d_gene: TRBD1; j_gene: TRBJ2-1; CDR3aa: CASSRQGASYNEQFF; CDR3nt: TGTGCCAGTAGTAGACAGGGGGCCTCCTACAATGAGCAGTTCTTC
abundance: .; v_gene: TRBV5-1; d_gene: TRBD1; j_gene: TRBJ1-1; CDR3aa: CASSSLGDRGTEAFF; CDR3nt: TGCGCCAGCAGCTCGTTAGGTGACAGGGGTACTGAAGCTTTCTTT
abundance: .; v_gene: TRBV5-1; d_gene: TRBD2; j_gene: TRBJ2-3; CDR3aa: CASSLAAGGPYDTQYF; CDR3nt: TGCGCCAGCAGCCTGGCAGCGGGAGGGCCTTATGATACGCAGTATTTT
abundance: .; v_gene: TRBV11-2; d_gene: TRBD2; j_gene: TRBJ2-1; CDR3aa: CASSLTSGSGNEQFF; CDR3nt: TGTGCCAGCAGCCTTACTAGCGGGAGTGGTAATGAGCAGTTCTTC
abundance: .; v_gene: TRBV30; d_gene: .; j_gene: TRBJ2-5; CDR3aa: CGFGLGGEWETQYF; CDR3nt: TGTGGCTTCGGCTTGGGTGGGGAGTGGGAGACCCAGTACTTC
abundance: .; v_gene: TRBV27; d_gene: TRBD1; j_gene: TRBJ1-5; CDR3aa: CASRGTGSNLQPQHF; CDR3nt: TGTGCCAGCAGAGGGACAGGCTCGAATTTGCAGCCCCAGCATTTT
abundance: .; v_gene: TRBV30; d_gene: TRBD2; j_gene: TRBJ2-2; CDR3aa: CAGEGIAGPTNTGELFF; CDR3nt: TGTGCCGGAGAGGGGATAGCGGGACCTACGAACACCGGGGAGCTGTTTTTT
abundance: .; v_gene: TRBV27; d_gene: .; j_gene: TRBJ1-1; CDR3aa: CASSLSWGLNTEAFF; CDR3nt: TGTGCCAGCAGTTTATCGTGGGGGCTGAACACTGAAGCTTTCTTT
abundance: .; v_gene: TRBV11-3; d_gene: TRBD1; j_gene: TRBJ2-5; CDR3aa: CASSHRTGQETQYF; CDR3nt: TGTGCCAGCAGCCACCGGACAGGACAAGAGACCCAGTACTTC
abundance: once; v_gene: TRBV6-5; d_gene: TRBD2; j_gene: TRBJ2-7; CDR3aa: CAGGSSSYEQYF; CDR3nt: TGTGCGGGAGGGTCGAGCTCCTACGAGCAGTACTTC
abundance: .; v_gene: TRBV18; d_gene: .; j_gene: TRBJ1-1; CDR3aa: CASSPTRANTEAFF; CDR3nt: TGTGCCAGCTCACCAACCAGGGCGAACACTGAAGCTTTCTTT
abundance: .; v_gene: TRBV11-3; d_gene: TRBD1; j_gene: TRBJ1-6; CDR3aa: CASSSTGVNSPLHF; CDR3nt: TGTGCCAGCAGCTCTACAGGGGTTAATTCACCCCTCCACTTT
abundance: .; v_gene: TRBV2; d_gene: TRBD1; j_gene: TRBJ1-2; CDR3aa: CATSDRGYGYTF; CDR3nt: TGTGCCACCTCGGACAGGGGATACGGCTACACCTTC
abundance: .; v_gene: TRBV29-1; d_gene: .; j_gene: TRBJ2-1; CDR3aa: CSVAVWQVIDNEQFF; CDR3nt: TGCAGCGTTGCGGTATGGCAGGTCATTGACAATGAGCAGTTCTTC
abundance: .; v_gene: TRBV11-3; d_gene: .; j_gene: TRBJ2-1; CDR3aa: CASSQGGAQFF; CDR3nt: TGTGCCAGCAGCCAAGGGGGGGCCCAGTTCTTC
abundance: .; v_gene: TRBV6-5; d_gene: .; j_gene: TRBJ1-1; CDR3aa: CASSGGGMAFF; CDR3nt: TGTGCCAGCAGTGGGGGGGGAATGGCTTTCTTT
abundance: once; v_gene: TRBV7-7; d_gene: TRBD2; j_gene: TRBJ2-1; CDR3aa: CASSPRAGAGYNEQFF; CDR3nt: TGTGCCAGCAGCCCGCGAGCGGGAGCGGGCTACAATGAGCAGTTCTTC
abundance: .; v_gene: TRBV19; d_gene: .; j_gene: TRBJ2-1; CDR3aa: CASKAAKANEQFF; CDR3nt: TGTGCCAGTAAAGCCGCCAAAGCCAATGAGCAGTTCTTC
abundance: .; v_gene: TRBV7-2; d_gene: .; j_gene: TRBJ2-6; CDR3aa: CASSLVALPGANVLTF; CDR3nt: TGTGCCAGCAGCTTAGTAGCCCTTCCCGGGGCCAACGTCCTGACTTTC
abundance: .; v_gene: TRBV9; d_gene: .; j_gene: TRBJ2-3; CDR3aa: CASSARGGIATDTQYF; CDR3nt: TGTGCCAGCAGCGCCCGGGGCGGGATTGCCACAGATACGCAGTATTTT
abundance: .; v_gene: TRBV5-5; d_gene: .; j_gene: TRBJ2-5; CDR3aa: CASSLAAGWETQYF; CDR3nt: TGTGCCAGCAGCTTGGCCGCGGGGTGGGAGACCCAGTACTTC
abundance: .; v_gene: TRBV9; d_gene: .; j_gene: TRBJ1-1; CDR3aa: CASSPPTGLGAFF; CDR3nt: TGTGCCAGCAGCCCCCCTACAGGGCTTGGCGCTTTCTTT
abundance: .; v_gene: TRBV27; d_gene: TRBD1; j_gene: TRBJ1-5; CDR3aa: CASSQGERQPQHF; CDR3nt: TGTGCCAGCAGCCAGGGGGAGCGGCAGCCCCAGCATTTT
abundance: once; v_gene: TRBV27; d_gene: TRBD1; j_gene: TRBJ1-5; CDR3aa: CASSPRPGTGGGRNQPQHF; CDR3nt: TGTGCCAGCAGTCCCAGACCCGGGACAGGGGGAGGGCGCAATCAGCCCCAGCATTTT
abundance: once; v_gene: TRBV11-2; d_gene: TRBD1; j_gene: TRBJ1-3; CDR3aa: CASSPSTGTSGNTIYF; CDR3nt: TGTGCCAGCAGCCCTTCGACAGGGACCTCTGGAAACACCATATATTTT
abundance: .; v_gene: TRBV9; d_gene: TRBD2; j_gene: TRBJ2-1; CDR3aa: CASSVGPSGRAVNEQFF; CDR3nt: TGTGCCAGCAGCGTAGGTCCTAGCGGGAGGGCCGTAAATGAGCAGTTCTTC
abundance: .; v_gene: TRBV5-4; d_gene: .; j_gene: TRBJ2-2; CDR3aa: CASSWDFPNTGELFF; CDR3nt: TGTGCCAGCAGTTGGGACTTTCCGAACACCGGGGAGCTGTTTTTT
abundance: .; v_gene: TRBV7-8; d_gene: TRBD2; j_gene: TRBJ2-7; CDR3aa: CASSPWTSGTYEQYF; CDR3nt: TGTGCCAGCAGCCCTTGGACTAGCGGGACCTACGAGCAGTACTTC
abundance: .; v_gene: TRBV5-1; d_gene: TRBD2; j_gene: TRBJ2-7; CDR3aa: CASTGLSGRAYEQYF; CDR3nt: TGCGCCAGCACCGGGTTGAGCGGGAGGGCCTACGAGCAGTACTTC
abundance: .; v_gene: TRBV11-3; d_gene: TRBD2; j_gene: TRBJ2-2; CDR3aa: CASSPGGGLAGELFF; CDR3nt: TGTGCCAGCAGCCCGGGGGGAGGATTGGCCGGGGAGCTGTTTTTT
abundance: .; v_gene: TRBV6-5; d_gene: .; j_gene: TRBJ2-2; CDR3aa: CASSYSATGELFF; CDR3nt: TGTGCCAGCAGTTACTCGGCAACCGGGGAGCTGTTTTTT
abundance: .; v_gene: TRBV7-3; d_gene: .; j_gene: TRBJ2-2; CDR3aa: CASNQLANTGELFF; CDR3nt: TGTGCCAGCAACCAACTTGCTAACACCGGGGAGCTGTTTTTT
abundance: .; v_gene: TRBV4-2; d_gene: .; j_gene: TRBJ1-6; CDR3aa: CASSQEVAPGVSSYNSPLHF; CDR3nt: TGTGCCAGCAGCCAAGAAGTCGCCCCGGGGGTTAGCTCCTATAATTCACCCCTCCACTTT